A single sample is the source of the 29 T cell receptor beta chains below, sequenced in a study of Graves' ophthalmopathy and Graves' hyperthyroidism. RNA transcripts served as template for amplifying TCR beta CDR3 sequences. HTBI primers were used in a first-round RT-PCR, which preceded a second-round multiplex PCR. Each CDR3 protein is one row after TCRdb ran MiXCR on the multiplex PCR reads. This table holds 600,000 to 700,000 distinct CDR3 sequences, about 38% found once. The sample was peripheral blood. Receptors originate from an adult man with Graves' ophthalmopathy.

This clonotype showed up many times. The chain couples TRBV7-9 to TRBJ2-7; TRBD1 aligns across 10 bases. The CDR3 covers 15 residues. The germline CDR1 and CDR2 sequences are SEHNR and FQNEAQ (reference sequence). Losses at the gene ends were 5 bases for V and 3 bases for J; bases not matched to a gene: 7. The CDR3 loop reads CASSHDRGRFYEQYF. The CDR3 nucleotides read TGTGCCAGCAGCCACGACAGGGGGCGCTTCTACGAGCAGTACTTC. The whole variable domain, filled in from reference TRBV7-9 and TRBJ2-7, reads DTGVSQNPRHKITKRGQNVTFRCDPISEHNRLYWYRQTLGQGPEFLTYFQNEAQLEKSRLLSDRFSAERPKGSFSTLEIQRTEQGDSAMYLCASSHDRGRFYEQYFGPGTRLTVT.

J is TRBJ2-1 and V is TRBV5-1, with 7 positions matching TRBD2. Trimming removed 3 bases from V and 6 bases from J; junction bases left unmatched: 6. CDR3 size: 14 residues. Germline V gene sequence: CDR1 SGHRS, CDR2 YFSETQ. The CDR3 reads CASSSPSGVNEQFF. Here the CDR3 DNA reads TGCGCCAGCAGCTCCCCCAGCGGGGTCAATGAGCAGTTCTTC.

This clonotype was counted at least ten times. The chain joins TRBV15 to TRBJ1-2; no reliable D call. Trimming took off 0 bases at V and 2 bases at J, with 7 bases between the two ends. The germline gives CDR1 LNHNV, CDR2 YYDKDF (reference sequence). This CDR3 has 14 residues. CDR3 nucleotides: TGTGCCACCAGCAGAGATAAACTAAACTATGGCTACACCTTC. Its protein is CATSRDKLNYGYTF.

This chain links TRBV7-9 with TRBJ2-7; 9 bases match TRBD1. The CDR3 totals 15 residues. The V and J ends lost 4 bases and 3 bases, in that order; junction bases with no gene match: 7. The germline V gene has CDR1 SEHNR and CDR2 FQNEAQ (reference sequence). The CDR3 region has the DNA TGTGCCAGCAGCTCCTATGGACAGGGGCTCTACGAGCAGTACTTC. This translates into CASSSYGQGLYEQYF.

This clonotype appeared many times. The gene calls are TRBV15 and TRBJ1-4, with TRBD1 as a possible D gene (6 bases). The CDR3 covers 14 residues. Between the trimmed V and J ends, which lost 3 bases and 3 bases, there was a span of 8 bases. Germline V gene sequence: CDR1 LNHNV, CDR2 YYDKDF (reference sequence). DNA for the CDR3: TGTGCCACCAGCAGGGACAGACCTAATGAAAAACTGTTTTTT. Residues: CATSRDRPNEKLFF.

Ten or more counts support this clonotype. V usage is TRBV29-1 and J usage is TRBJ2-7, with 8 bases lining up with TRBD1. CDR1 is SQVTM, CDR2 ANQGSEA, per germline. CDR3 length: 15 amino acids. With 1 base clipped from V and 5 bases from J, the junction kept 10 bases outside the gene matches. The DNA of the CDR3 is TGCAGCGTTGAAGGGTTTGACAGGGGAAAGGACGAGCAGTACTTC. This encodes CSVEGFDRGKDEQYF.

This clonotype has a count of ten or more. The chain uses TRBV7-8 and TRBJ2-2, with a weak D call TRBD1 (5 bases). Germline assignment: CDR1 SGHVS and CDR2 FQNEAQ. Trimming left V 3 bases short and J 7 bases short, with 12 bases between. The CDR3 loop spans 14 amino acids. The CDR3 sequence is CASSLGRADGELFF. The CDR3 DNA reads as TGTGCCAGCAGCTTGGGCAGGGCCGACGGGGAGCTGTTTTTT.

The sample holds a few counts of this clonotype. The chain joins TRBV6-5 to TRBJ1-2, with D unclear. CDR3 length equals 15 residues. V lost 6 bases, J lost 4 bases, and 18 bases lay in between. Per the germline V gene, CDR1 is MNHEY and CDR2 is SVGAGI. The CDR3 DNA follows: TGTGCCAGCAGCCACAGACCAGGCCCCTTCTATGGCTACACCTTC. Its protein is CASSHRPGPFYGYTF.

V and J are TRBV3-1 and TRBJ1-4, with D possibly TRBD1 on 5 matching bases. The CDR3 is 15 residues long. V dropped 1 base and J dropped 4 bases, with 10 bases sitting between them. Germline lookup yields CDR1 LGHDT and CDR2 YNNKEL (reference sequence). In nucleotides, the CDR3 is TGTGCCAGCAGCCAAGGGTATCAGGGTAATGAAAAACTGTTTTTT. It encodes CASSQGYQGNEKLFF.

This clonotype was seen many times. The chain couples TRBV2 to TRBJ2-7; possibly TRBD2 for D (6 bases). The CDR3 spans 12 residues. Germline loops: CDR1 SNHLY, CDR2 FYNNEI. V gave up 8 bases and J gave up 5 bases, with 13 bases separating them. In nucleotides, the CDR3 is TGTGCCAGCCAGCAGGGCGGGAACGAGCAGTACTTC. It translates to CASQQGGNEQYF.

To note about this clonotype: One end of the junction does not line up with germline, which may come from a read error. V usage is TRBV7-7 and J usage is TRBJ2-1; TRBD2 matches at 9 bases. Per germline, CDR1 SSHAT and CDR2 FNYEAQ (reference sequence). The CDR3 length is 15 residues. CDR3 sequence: CASSLGAGGPNEQFF. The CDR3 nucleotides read TGTGCTAGCAGCTTAGGTGCGGGGGGGCCGAATGAGCAGTTCTTC.

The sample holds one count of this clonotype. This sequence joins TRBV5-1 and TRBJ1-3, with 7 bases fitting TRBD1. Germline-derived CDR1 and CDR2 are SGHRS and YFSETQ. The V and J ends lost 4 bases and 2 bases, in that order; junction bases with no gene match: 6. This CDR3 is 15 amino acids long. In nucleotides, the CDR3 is TGCGCCAGCAGCCCCTGGCAGGGGGCTGGAAACACCATATATTTT. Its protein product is CASSPWQGAGNTIYF.

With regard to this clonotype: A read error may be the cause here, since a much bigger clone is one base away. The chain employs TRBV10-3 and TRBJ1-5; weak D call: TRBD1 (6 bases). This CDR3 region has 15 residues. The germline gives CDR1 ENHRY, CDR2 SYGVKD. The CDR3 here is CASSESGDSNRPQHF. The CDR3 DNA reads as TGTGCCAGCAGTGAATCAGGGGATAGCAATCGGCCCCAGCATTTT.

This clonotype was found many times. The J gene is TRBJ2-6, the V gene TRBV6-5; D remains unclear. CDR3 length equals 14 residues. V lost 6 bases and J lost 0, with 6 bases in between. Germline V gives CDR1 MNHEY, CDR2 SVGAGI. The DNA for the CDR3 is TGTGCCAGCAGGCCCGCCTCTGGGGCCAACGTCCTGACTTTC. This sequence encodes CASRPASGANVLTF.

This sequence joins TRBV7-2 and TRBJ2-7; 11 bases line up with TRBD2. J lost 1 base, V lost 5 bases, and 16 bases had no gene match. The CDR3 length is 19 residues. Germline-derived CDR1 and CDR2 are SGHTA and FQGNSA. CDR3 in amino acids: CASSQVGGLAGQRSYEQYF. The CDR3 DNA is TGTGCCAGCAGCCAAGTCGGAGGACTAGCGGGCCAGAGGTCCTACGAGCAGTACTTC.

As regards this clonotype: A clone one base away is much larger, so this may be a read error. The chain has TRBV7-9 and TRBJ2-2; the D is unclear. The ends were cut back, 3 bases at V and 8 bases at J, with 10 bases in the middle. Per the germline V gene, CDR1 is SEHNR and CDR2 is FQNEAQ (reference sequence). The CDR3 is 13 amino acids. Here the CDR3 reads CASSLTQRGELFF. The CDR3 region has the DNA TGTGCCAGCAGCTTGACTCAGAGAGGGGAGCTGTTTTTT.

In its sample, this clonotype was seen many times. The CDR3 loop is CASSYLATNEKLFF. The CDR3 region has the DNA TGTGCCAGTAGTTATCTAGCAACTAATGAAAAACTGTTTTTT. This chain connects TRBV19 to TRBJ1-4; no reliable D call. V was shortened by 5 bases and J by 0 bases, with 7 bases between the two germline ends. Looked up from germline, CDR1 is LNHDA and CDR2 is SQIVND (reference sequence). This CDR3 has 14 residues.

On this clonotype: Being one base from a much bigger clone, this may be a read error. The CDR3 spells CASSLRPRTEAFF. Written as DNA, the CDR3 is TGTGCCAGCAGCTTAAGGCCCCGCACTGAAGCTTTCTTT. The rearrangement links TRBV7-2 to TRBJ1-1; D is ambiguous. Per the germline V gene, CDR1 is SGHTA and CDR2 is FQGNSA. CDR3 length: 13 residues. The germline V and J ends were trimmed by 2 bases and 4 bases, with 8 bases remaining between them. Together with reference TRBV7-2 and TRBJ1-1, the CDR3 gives the full variable domain: GAGVSQSPSNKVTEKGKDVELRCDPISGHTALYWYRQSLGQGLEFLIYFQGNSAPDKSGLPSDRFSAERTGGSVSTLTIQRTQQEDSAVYLCASSLRPRTEAFFGQGTRLTVV.

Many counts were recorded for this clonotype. The CDR3 protein is CATMLEGASGELFF. Here the CDR3 DNA reads TGTGCCACAATGCTCGAGGGGGCCTCCGGGGAGCTGTTTTTT. The gene calls are TRBV10-3 and TRBJ2-2; 7 nucleotides match TRBD1. The CDR3 loop spans 14 amino acids. Germline assignment: CDR1 ENHRY and CDR2 SYGVKD. The J segment lost 6 bases and the V segment lost 10 bases, leaving 11 bases of the junction unmatched.

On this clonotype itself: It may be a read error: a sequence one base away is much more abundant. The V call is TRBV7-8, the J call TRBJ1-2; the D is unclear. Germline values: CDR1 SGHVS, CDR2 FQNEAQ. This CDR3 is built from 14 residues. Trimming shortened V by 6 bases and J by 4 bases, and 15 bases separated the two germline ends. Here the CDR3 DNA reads TGTGCCAGCAGTTACCTTCCAGCTGTCTATGGCTACACCTTC. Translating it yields CASSYLPAVYGYTF.

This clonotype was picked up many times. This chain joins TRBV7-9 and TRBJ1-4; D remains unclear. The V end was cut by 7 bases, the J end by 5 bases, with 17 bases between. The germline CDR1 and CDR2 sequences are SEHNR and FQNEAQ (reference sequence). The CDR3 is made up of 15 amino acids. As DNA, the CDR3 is TGTGCCAGCACCTGGGCCTTACGGGAGAATGAAAAACTGTTTTTT. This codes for CASTWALRENEKLFF.

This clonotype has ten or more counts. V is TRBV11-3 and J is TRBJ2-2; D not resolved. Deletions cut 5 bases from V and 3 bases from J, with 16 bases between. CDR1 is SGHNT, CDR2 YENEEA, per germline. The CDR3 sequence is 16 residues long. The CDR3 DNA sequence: TGTGCCAGCAGCCCCGGGCAGGCAGACCACACCGGGGAGCTGTTTTTT. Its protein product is CASSPGQADHTGELFF. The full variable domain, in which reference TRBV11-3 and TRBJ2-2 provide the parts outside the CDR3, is EAGVVQSPRYKIIEKKQPVAFWCNPISGHNTLYWYLQNLGQGPELLIRYENEEAVDDSQLPKDRFSAERLKGVDSTLKIQPAELGDSAVYLCASSPGQADHTGELFFGEGSRLTVL.

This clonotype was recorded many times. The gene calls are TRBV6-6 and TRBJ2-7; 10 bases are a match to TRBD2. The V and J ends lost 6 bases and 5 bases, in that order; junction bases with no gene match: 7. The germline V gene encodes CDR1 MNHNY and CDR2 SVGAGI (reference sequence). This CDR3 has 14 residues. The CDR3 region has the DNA TGTGCCAGCAGCTTTCTAGCGGGAGCCGACGAGCAGTACTTC. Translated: CASSFLAGADEQYF.

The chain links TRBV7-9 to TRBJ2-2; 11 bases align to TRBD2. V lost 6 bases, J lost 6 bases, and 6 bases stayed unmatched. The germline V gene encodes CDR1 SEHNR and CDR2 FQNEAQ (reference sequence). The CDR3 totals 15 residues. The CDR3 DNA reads TGTGCCAGCAGTGATAGCGGGGGGGCCTCCGGGGAGCTGTTTTTT. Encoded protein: CASSDSGGASGELFF.

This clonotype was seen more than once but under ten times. CDR3 nucleotide sequence: TGTGCCAGTAGTATCTACAGGGCAACTAATGAAAAACTGTTTTTT. It translates to CASSIYRATNEKLFF. This chain joins TRBV19 and TRBJ1-4; weak D call: TRBD1 (6 bases). The ends were cut back, 3 bases at V and 0 bases at J, with 8 bases in the middle. Germline V gives CDR1 LNHDA, CDR2 SQIVND (reference sequence). The CDR3 is 15 amino acids.

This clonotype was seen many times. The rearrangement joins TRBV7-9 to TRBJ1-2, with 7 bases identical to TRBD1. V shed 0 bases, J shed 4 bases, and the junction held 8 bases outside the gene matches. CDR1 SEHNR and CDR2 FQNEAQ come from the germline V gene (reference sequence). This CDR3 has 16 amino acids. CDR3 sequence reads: CASSLAPDRILYGYTF. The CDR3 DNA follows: TGTGCCAGCAGCTTAGCCCCGGACAGGATCCTCTATGGCTACACCTTC.

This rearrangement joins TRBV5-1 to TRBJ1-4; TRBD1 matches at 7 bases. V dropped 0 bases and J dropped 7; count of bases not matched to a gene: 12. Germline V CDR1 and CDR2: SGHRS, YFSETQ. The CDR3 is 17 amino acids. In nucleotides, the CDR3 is TGCGCCAGCAGCTTGGGAATTAAAGGGGGCGGCGGTGAAAAACTGTTTTTT. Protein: CASSLGIKGGGGEKLFF.

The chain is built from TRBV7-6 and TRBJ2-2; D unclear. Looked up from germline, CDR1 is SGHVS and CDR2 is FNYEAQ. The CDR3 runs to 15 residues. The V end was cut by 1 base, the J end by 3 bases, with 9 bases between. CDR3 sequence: CASSLGGQDTGELFF. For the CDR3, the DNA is TGTGCCAGCAGCTTAGGTGGGCAGGACACCGGGGAGCTGTTTTTT.

CDR3 nucleotides: TGTGCCAGCAGCCAGGTCATAGGGTCGACCGGGGAGCTGTTTTTT. It codes for CASSQVIGSTGELFF. The chain employs TRBV7-9 and TRBJ2-2; D ambiguous. This CDR3 region has 15 residues. Trimming removed 5 bases at V and 5 bases at J, with 15 bases between. Looked up from germline, CDR1 is SEHNR and CDR2 is FQNEAQ (reference sequence).